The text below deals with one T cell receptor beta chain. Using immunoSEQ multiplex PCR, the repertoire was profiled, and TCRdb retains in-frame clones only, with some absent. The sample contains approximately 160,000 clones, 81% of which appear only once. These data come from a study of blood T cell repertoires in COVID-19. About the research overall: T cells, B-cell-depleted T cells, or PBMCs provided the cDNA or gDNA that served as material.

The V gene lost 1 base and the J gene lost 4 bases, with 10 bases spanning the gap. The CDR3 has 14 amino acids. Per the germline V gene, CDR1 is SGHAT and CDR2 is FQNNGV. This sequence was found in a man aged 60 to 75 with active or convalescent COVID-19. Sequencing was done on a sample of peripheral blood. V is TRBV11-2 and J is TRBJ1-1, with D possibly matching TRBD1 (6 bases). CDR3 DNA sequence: TGTGCCAGCAGCTTAGGACAGGCTTCCACTGAAGCTTTCTTT. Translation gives CASSLGQASTEAFF.